This is a list of T cell receptor beta chains from one sample in a study of regulatory T cells in long-lasting Graves disease. From the multiplex PCR reads, TCRdb called clonotypes with MiXCR, one entry per CDR3 protein. The sample has about 430,000 distinct CDR3 sequences; over 20% are singletons. This specimen consisted of peripheral blood mononuclear cells (PBMCs), obtained when the disease was refractory, from a patient treated with antithyroid drugs. The source of these receptors is a female donor with Graves disease. CDR3s include the opening cysteine and the closing phenylalanine or tryptophan. Each record gives: D gene, clone size, J gene, V gene, CDR3 DNA, CDR3 protein. D genes are given only for firm matches. Rows give clone size only sometimes, using once, few, many, or a class for an expanded clone.

-,many,TRBJ2-5,TRBV7-9,TGTGCCAGCAGCTTAGATCCGGGAAGAGAGACCCAGTACTTC,CASSLDPGRETQYF
TRBD1,many,TRBJ1-2,TRBV28,TGTGCCAGCAGTCGCACGACAGGGAACTATGGCTACACCTTC,CASSRTTGNYGYTF
-,few,TRBJ1-3,TRBV7-2,TGTGCCAGCAGCTCCACCAGGGGAAGAAACACCATATATTTT,CASSSTRGRNTIYF
-,many,TRBJ1-4,TRBV2,TGTGCCAGCAGTGATCGGGATGGGGGTGAAAAACTGTTTTTT,CASSDRDGGEKLFF
-,few,TRBJ1-2,TRBV13,TGTGCCAGCAGCCCGGGTCCCTCTTCTAACTATGGCTACACCTTC,CASSPGPSSNYGYTF
-,-,TRBJ1-1,TRBV20-1,TGCAGTGCTCCCAGATGGGAGAACACTGAAGCTTTCTTT,CSAPRWENTEAFF
-,few,TRBJ1-3,TRBV6-1,TGTGCCAGCACCCATGCGGGTTCGGGAAACACCATATATTTT,CASTHAGSGNTIYF
TRBD1,many,TRBJ2-5,TRBV29-1,TGCAGCGCCGGACAGGGCGGCGAGACCCAGTACTTC,CSAGQGGETQYF
-,many,TRBJ2-7,TRBV2,TGTGCCACCGGGGGACTTCCTTACGAGCAGTACTTC,CATGGLPYEQYF
-,-,TRBJ2-7,TRBV6-5,TGTGCCGGCAGTTACTCTTCCGGGGGGCTGGGGGAGCAGTACTTC,CAGSYSSGGLGEQYF
TRBD2,many,TRBJ2-4,TRBV2,TGTGCCAGCAGGACAGAGACTAGCGGAAAAAACATTCAGTACTTC,CASRTETSGKNIQYF
-,many,TRBJ2-6,TRBV6-1,TGTGCCAGCAGAGAACAGAGCTCTGGGGCCAACGTCCTGACTTTC,CASREQSSGANVLTF
-,many,TRBJ2-7,TRBV28,TGTGCCAGCAGTTCGGTCCTTTCCGAGCAGTACTTC,CASSSVLSEQYF
TRBD1,few,TRBJ1-4,TRBV20-1,TGCAGTGCCAGGGACAGGGGGCGTTTTAATGAAAAACTGTTTTTT,CSARDRGRFNEKLFF
-,many,TRBJ2-5,TRBV29-1,TGCAGCGGGATGATGAGTCCTGGTATTGGTGAGACCCAGTACTTC,CSGMMSPGIGETQYF
TRBD2,-,TRBJ2-1,TRBV28,TGTGCCAGCAGTTACCACCCAGGGACTAGCGGGACCGATGAGCAGTTCTTC,CASSYHPGTSGTDEQFF
TRBD2,-,TRBJ2-1,TRBV6-1,TGTGCCAGCAGTGGGGCGGGAGCAGAGTCCTACAATGAGCAGTTCTTC,CASSGAGAESYNEQFF
TRBD1,many,TRBJ1-2,TRBV27,TGTGCCAGCAGTTTTGGGACAGGGGGCCGTTACTATGGCCACACCTTC,CASSFGTGGRYYGHTF
-,many,TRBJ2-5,TRBV7-2,TGTGCCAGCAGCTTAGGACACCAAGAGACCCAGTACTTC,CASSLGHQETQYF
TRBD2,-,TRBJ2-3,TRBV20-1,TGCAGTGCTCGATCCGGGACTAGCGGCACAGATACGCAGTATTTT,CSARSGTSGTDTQYF
-,-,TRBJ2-1,TRBV2,TGTGCCAGCATCACGGAGGAGGGGTCCTACAATGAGCAGTTCTTC,CASITEEGSYNEQFF
TRBD2,many,TRBJ2-7,TRBV10-3,TGTGCCATCAGCCCTTTCCCTAGCGGGGGGTCCTACGAGCAGTACTTC,CAISPFPSGGSYEQYF
TRBD2,-,TRBJ2-7,TRBV5-1,TGCGCCAGCAGCTTGGCCAGGGCGGGAGGGCCTGGGGAGCAGTACTTC,CASSLARAGGPGEQYF
-,-,TRBJ2-1,TRBV29-1,TGCAGCGTTGATAGTTTGATAAGCAATGAGCAGTTCTTC,CSVDSLISNEQFF
-,many,TRBJ2-7,TRBV28,TGTGCCAGCAGTGTTACTCCCGCCTACGAGCAGTACTTC,CASSVTPAYEQYF
-,-,TRBJ2-2,TRBV7-8,TGTGCCAGCAGTCCAGGGGAAGGGAGGAACACCGGGGAGCTGTTTTTT,CASSPGEGRNTGELFF
-,-,TRBJ2-1,TRBV9,TGTGCCAGCAGCGACACAGGGTTTGAGCAGTTCTTC,CASSDTGFEQFF
TRBD2,few,TRBJ2-7,TRBV14,TGTGCCAGCAGCCAAGAATTGGAACTAGCGGGTTTCTACGAGCAGTACTTC,CASSQELELAGFYEQYF
-,many,TRBJ2-5,TRBV7-8,TGTGCCAGCAGCTCCTCCCCTTGGGACCGGGGGCGGGAGACCCAGTACTTC,CASSSSPWDRGRETQYF
-,-,TRBJ2-2,TRBV6-1,TGTGCCAGCGGTGATGTACTCCCCGGGGAGCTGTTTTTT,CASGDVLPGELFF
-,many,TRBJ1-5,TRBV25-1,TGTGCCAGCAGTGGAAGAGGCAATCAGCCCCAGCATTTT,CASSGRGNQPQHF
-,-,TRBJ2-1,TRBV9,TGTGCCAGCAGCGACGGCCGTGAAGAGCAGTTCTTC,CASSDGREEQFF
-,many,TRBJ2-7,TRBV30,TGTGCCTGGAGTTATACCTACGAGCAGTACTTC,CAWSYTYEQYF
-,-,TRBJ1-1,TRBV6-2/TRBV6-3,TGTGCCAGCAAATCCACAGATACCAGCACTGAAGCTTTCTTT,CASKSTDTSTEAFF
TRBD2,many,TRBJ2-4,TRBV28,TGTGCCAGCAGGAGAGCGGGAGATGGTGCGATAGCCAAAAACATTCAGTACTTC,CASRRAGDGAIAKNIQYF